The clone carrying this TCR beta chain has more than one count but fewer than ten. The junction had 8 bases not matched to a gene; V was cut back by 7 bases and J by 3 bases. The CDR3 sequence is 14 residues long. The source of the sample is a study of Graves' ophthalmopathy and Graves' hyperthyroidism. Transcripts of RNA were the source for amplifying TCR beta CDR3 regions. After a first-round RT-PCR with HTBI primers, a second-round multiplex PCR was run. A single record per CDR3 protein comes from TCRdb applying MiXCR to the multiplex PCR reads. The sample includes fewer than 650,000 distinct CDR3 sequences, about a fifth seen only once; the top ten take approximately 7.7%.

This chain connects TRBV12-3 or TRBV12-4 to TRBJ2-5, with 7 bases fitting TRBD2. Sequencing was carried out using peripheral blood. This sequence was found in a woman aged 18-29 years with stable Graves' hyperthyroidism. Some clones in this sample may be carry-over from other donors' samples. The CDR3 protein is CASTLSGEKETQYF. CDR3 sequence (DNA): TGTGCCAGCACCCTAAGCGGGGAGAAAGAGACCCAGTACTTC.